Shown below are 16 T cell receptor beta chains from a single sample sequenced in a study of T cell changes during pregnancy in multiple sclerosis. Sequenced by immunoSEQ multiplex PCR; TCRdb stores in-frame clones only, minus some. The data hold approximately 110,000 clones, with 80% to 95% observed a single time. Sequences were derived from peripheral blood, sampled after pregnancy. These receptor sequences come from a female donor with multiple sclerosis, enrolled in a pregnancy study.

The V call is TRBV9, the J call TRBJ1-1, with D perhaps TRBD1 (5 bases). Germline assignment: CDR1 SGDLS and CDR2 YYNGEE. The CDR3 contains 14 residues. V was shortened by 0 bases and J by 6 bases, with 12 bases between the two germline ends. The CDR3 nucleotides are TGTGCCAGCAGCGTAGTTGGTGGGGCGGCTGAAGCTTTCTTT. It encodes CASSVVGGAAEAFF.

The J gene is TRBJ2-3, the V gene TRBV5-1; TRBD2 is a possible D gene (6 bases). The CDR3 loop spans 16 amino acids. Germline CDR1 reads SGHRS; CDR2 reads YFSETQ. V was trimmed by 0 bases and J by 3 bases, leaving 14 bases between them. CDR3 residues: CASSLAGVGGTDTQYF. CDR3 bases: TGCGCCAGCAGCTTGGCCGGGGTTGGGGGGACAGATACGCAGTATTTT.

This chain joins TRBV9 and TRBJ2-5, with TRBD2 as a possible D gene (6 bases). Trimming removed 3 bases from V and 2 bases from J, with 8 bases in between. From germline, CDR1 is SGDLS and CDR2 YYNGEE. CDR3 length: 13 amino acids. The CDR3 is CASSGGEQETQYF. For the CDR3, the DNA is TGTGCCAGCAGCGGCGGGGAGCAAGAGACCCAGTACTTC.

CDR3 in DNA: TGTGCCAGCAGCTTAACTAATCAGCCCCAGCATTTT. This translates into CASSLTNQPQHF. This chain connects TRBV7-9 to TRBJ1-5; D call uncertain. V was cut by 2 bases and J by 4 bases, with 3 bases left in between. Germline-derived CDR1 and CDR2 are SEHNR and FQNEAQ (reference sequence). This CDR3 contains 12 residues.

This sequence joins TRBV6-5 and TRBJ2-3; 8 nucleotides line up with TRBD1. The CDR3 has 14 amino acids. The J segment lost 4 bases and the V segment lost 6 bases, leaving 6 bases of the junction unmatched. Germline CDR1 is MNHEY and CDR2 is SVGAGI. CDR3 sequence reads: CASRKQGGPDTQYF. For the CDR3, the DNA is TGTGCCAGCAGGAAACAGGGGGGCCCAGATACGCAGTATTTT.

This chain uses TRBV29-1 with TRBJ1-2; 7 bases are a match to TRBD1. V lost 5 bases and J lost 7; bases outside the gene matches: 7. The germline CDR1 and CDR2 sequences are SQVTM and ANQGSEA. CDR3 length: 12 residues. CDR3 in DNA: TGCAGCGTTCCGGCAGCAGGGGGTGGCTACACCTTC. This encodes CSVPAAGGGYTF.

For the CDR3, the DNA is TGCGCCAGCAGCTTAGCAGGGCCCTATAGCAATCAGCCCCAGCATTTT. Protein: CASSLAGPYSNQPQHF. The J gene is TRBJ1-5, the V gene TRBV5-1; a weak D match, TRBD1 (5 bases). V was trimmed by 2 bases and J by 0 bases, leaving 12 bases between them. Germline CDR1 and CDR2: SGHRS and YFSETQ. The CDR3 covers 16 residues.

The rearrangement uses TRBV7-3 and TRBJ1-2, with 8 nucleotides matching TRBD1. V dropped 1 base and J dropped 8; count of bases not matched to a gene: 12. Looked up from germline, CDR1 is SGHTA and CDR2 is FQGTGA. The CDR3 consists of 16 residues. CDR3 residues: CASSLSPAGGAGGYTF. The CDR3 nucleotides are TGTGCCAGCAGCTTAAGTCCCGCAGGGGGCGCGGGCGGCTACACCTTC.

The chain uses TRBV15 and TRBJ2-6; D remains ambiguous. The CDR3 has 15 residues. The V gene's germline CDR1 is LNHNV and CDR2 YYDKDF (reference sequence). Trimming pared 4 bases from V and 1 base from J, leaving 8 bases between. This chain's CDR3 is CATSIGRSGANVLTF. As DNA, the CDR3 is TGTGCCACCAGCATTGGCAGATCTGGGGCCAACGTCCTGACTTTC.

This clone was found once. The chain combines TRBV30 with TRBJ1-2; D gene uncertain. Trimming stripped 2 bases from V and 2 bases from J, with 9 bases between. CDR3 length: 13 residues. CDR1 and CDR2 from the germline V gene are GTSNPN and SVGIG (reference sequence). DNA of the CDR3: TGTGCCTGGAGTAAACGAGGGAACTATGGCTACACCTTC. Translating it yields CAWSKRGNYGYTF.

The genes are TRBV7-2 and TRBJ2-2, with D tentatively TRBD1 (8 bases). The CDR3 consists of 14 residues. Between the trimmed V and J ends, which lost 5 bases and 4 bases, there was a span of 11 bases. The germline CDR1 and CDR2 sequences are SGHTA and FQGNSA. CDR3 sequence (DNA): TGTGCCAGCAGCAACAGGGGGGGCACCGGGGAGCTGTTTTTT. It encodes CASSNRGGTGELFF.

The V gene is TRBV18, the J gene TRBJ1-6, with D perhaps TRBD1 (6 bases). This CDR3 spans 13 amino acids. The ends were cut back, 8 bases at V and 1 base at J, with 6 bases in the middle. CDR1 KGHSH and CDR2 LQKENI come from the germline V gene. The CDR3 coding sequence is TGTGCCAGCACAGGGTCCTATAATTCACCCCTCCACTTT. This gives the protein CASTGSYNSPLHF.

The chain is built from TRBV5-1 and TRBJ2-1; TRBD2 aligns across 10 bases. The junction had 5 bases not matched to a gene; V was cut back by 0 bases and J by 8 bases. CDR3 length: 15 residues. Looked up from germline, CDR1 is SGHRS and CDR2 is YFSETQ. CDR3: CASSLVASGGHEQFF. The CDR3 DNA reads TGCGCCAGCAGCTTGGTGGCTAGCGGGGGCCATGAGCAGTTCTTC.

V usage is TRBV7-3 and J usage is TRBJ2-2; TRBD2 agrees at 9 bases. Germline CDR1 and CDR2: SGHTA and FQGTGA. CDR3 length: 16 amino acids. V lost 3 bases, J lost 6 bases, and 8 bases stayed unmatched. This CDR3 is CASSFAAGGPPGELFF. As DNA, the CDR3 is TGTGCCAGCAGCTTTGCCGCGGGGGGGCCTCCCGGGGAGCTGTTTTTT.

This sequence joins TRBV7-8 and TRBJ2-7; the D gene is possibly TRBD2 (6 bases). From germline, CDR1 is SGHVS and CDR2 FQNEAQ. This CDR3 region has 13 residues. The V end was cut by 10 bases, the J end by 6 bases, with 19 bases between. CDR3 loop: CATQPGDSLEQYF. The CDR3 DNA is TGTGCCACCCAGCCGGGGGACTCCCTCGAGCAGTACTTC.

With respect to this clone: One junction end does not reproduce the germline sequence, and a read error may be involved. This chain's CDR3 is CASREDGTSNEQFF. The CDR3 DNA reads as TGTGCCAGCAGGGAAGACGGGACTAGCAATGAGCAGTTCTTC. The V gene is TRBV2, the J gene TRBJ2-1, with 8 bases fitting TRBD2. The CDR3 covers 14 residues. Germline V gene data show CDR1 as SNHLY and CDR2 as FYNNEI.